This is a list of T cell receptor beta chains from one sample in a study of OX40 agonist ivuxolimab in advanced cancers. Only in-frame clones appear in the TCRdb table, and some are missing; sequencing was by immunoSEQ multiplex PCR. The table shows approximately 60,000 clones, with around 93% occurring only once. Sequences were derived from CD4+ or CD8+ T cells sorted from blood, sampled in a trial of the OX40 agonist ivuxolimab. These TCRs come from an adult with an advanced solid tumor such as melanoma, head and neck, liver or kidney cancer. Both conserved end residues are part of each CDR3. A D gene is named only where the DNA matches it firmly. Clone size is stated in some rows and not others, as once, few, many or a class when expanded.

TRBV29-1	NA	TRBJ2-4	TRBD2	TGCAGCGTTATTGGACTAGCGGGAGTGGGGGTCGCCATTCAGTACTTC	CSVIGLAGVGVAIQYF
TRBV27	NA	TRBJ2-6	NA	TGTGCCAGCAGTTCACGGGATACTTCTGGGATCGGTAGGGCCAACGTCCTGACTTTC	CASSSRDTSGIGRANVLTF
TRBV27	NA	TRBJ2-7	NA	TGTGCCAGCAGGGGGGACTCGGCCTACGAGCAGTACTTC	CASRGDSAYEQYF
TRBV6-1	once	TRBJ1-1	TRBD1	TGTGCCAGCAGTGAAGCGGGTACAGGGGCGAACACTGAAGCTTTCTTT	CASSEAGTGANTEAFF
TRBV4-1	NA	TRBJ1-4	TRBD1	TGCGCCAGCAGCCTCAAGATGGGCAGGGGGTGGGGTGAAAAACTGTTTTTT	CASSLKMGRGWGEKLFF
TRBV27	NA	TRBJ2-1	TRBD2	TGTGCCAGCAGTTTAGGGACTAGCGGGAACAATGAGCAGTTCTTC	CASSLGTSGNNEQFF
TRBV6-5	medium-sized	TRBJ2-3	TRBD2	TGTGCCAGCAGAGGGGGACTAGCGGGCACAGATACGCAGTATTTT	CASRGGLAGTDTQYF
TRBV29-1	NA	TRBJ2-1	NA	TGCAGCGGGAACGGGGGTTCTTACAATGAGCAGTTCTTC	CSGNGGSYNEQFF
TRBV27	NA	TRBJ1-1	TRBD1	TGTGCCAGCGGTTACAACACAGGGGGCGCCTACACTGAAGCTTTCTTT	CASGYNTGGAYTEAFF
TRBV11-2	NA	TRBJ2-1	NA	TGTGCCAGCAGCTTAACCCGTGAGCAGTTCTTC	CASSLTREQFF
TRBV27	once	TRBJ1-1	TRBD1	TGTGCCAGCAGTTCGCTCGGGACAGTCTATAGGAACACTGAAGCTTTCTTT	CASSSLGTVYRNTEAFF
TRBV29-1	NA	TRBJ2-7	NA	TGCAGCGTTGAAGATGGACAGGGAGGGAACGAGCAGTACTTC	CSVEDGQGGNEQYF
TRBV5-5	NA	TRBJ1-5	NA	TGTGCCAGCAGCTTTAGCGCGGGGGTCAATCAGCCCCAGCATTTT	CASSFSAGVNQPQHF
TRBV21-1	once	TRBJ2-3	NA	TGTGCCAGCAGCTGGGCAGGGAGGGGTACAGATACGCAGTATTTT	CASSWAGRGTDTQYF
TRBV7-9	NA	TRBJ2-2	NA	TGTGCCAGCAGCTCTTTGGGCGGGGAGCTGTTTTTT	CASSSLGGELFF
TRBV7-9	NA	TRBJ1-5	NA	TGTGCCAGCAGCTTGGATAGCAATCAGCCCCAGCATTTT	CASSLDSNQPQHF
TRBV7-9	NA	TRBJ2-7	NA	TGTGCCAGCAGCCCCCACAACTACGAGCAGTACTTC	CASSPHNYEQYF
TRBV27	NA	TRBJ2-3	TRBD2	TGTGCCAGCAGTTTATCCACAGGGACTAGCCGCACAGATACGCAGTATTTT	CASSLSTGTSRTDTQYF
TRBV27	NA	TRBJ2-6	TRBD1	TGTGCCAGCAGTCGAGGGACAGGGCCGCCTGGGGCCAACGTCCTGACTTTC	CASSRGTGPPGANVLTF
TRBV29-1	NA	TRBJ2-6	NA	TGCAGCGTTCGGGGGCCCTCTGGGGCCAACGTCCTGACTTTC	CSVRGPSGANVLTF
TRBV6-5	NA	TRBJ2-3	NA	TGTGCCAGCAGTCCGGGCACAGATACGCAGTATTTT	CASSPGTDTQYF
TRBV7-8	NA	TRBJ2-3	NA	TGTGCCAGCAGCTTTTATGGCAGGGAAGTAATAGATACGCAGTATTTT	CASSFYGREVIDTQYF
TRBV27	NA	TRBJ1-4	NA	TGTGCCAGCAGTTTTAAGGTAAATACGATTCGTGGTGAAAAACTGTTTTTT	CASSFKVNTIRGEKLFF
TRBV4-3	NA	TRBJ2-1	NA	TGCGCCAGCAGCCAATTCGGGACATCGGCGAATGAGCAGTTCTTC	CASSQFGTSANEQFF
TRBV7-2	NA	TRBJ1-5	NA	TGTGCCAGCAGCCCTCAGGGCTGGAGCAATCAGCCCCAGCATTTT	CASSPQGWSNQPQHF
TRBV2	NA	TRBJ2-7	TRBD2	TGTGCCAGCAGTGAAGGCCTAGCGGTTACCTACGAGCAGTACTTC	CASSEGLAVTYEQYF
TRBV27	NA	TRBJ2-2	TRBD1	TGTGCCAGCAGTTTTTCACAGGGGATAGGGACCGGGGAGCTGTTTTTT	CASSFSQGIGTGELFF
TRBV4-1	NA	TRBJ2-4	TRBD2	TGCGCCAGCAGCCAAGAACCCCGACTAGCGCGAGAAATTGTGAAAAACATTCAGTACTTC	CASSQEPRLAREIVKNIQYF
TRBV28	NA	TRBJ1-1	NA	TGTGCCAGCAGTTCCGGGGGGGGCACTGAAGCTTTCTTT	CASSSGGGTEAFF
TRBV10-2	once	TRBJ2-5	TRBD2	TGCGCCAGCAGTCCATTAGGGGCGGGAGCGTACCAAGAGACCCAGTACTTC	CASSPLGAGAYQETQYF
TRBV7-3	NA	TRBJ2-1	TRBD2	TGTGCCAGCAGCTTAACCGGGACTAGTTCCTACAATGAGCAGTTCTTC	CASSLTGTSSYNEQFF
TRBV6-1	NA	TRBJ1-5	NA	TGTGCCAGCAGTGAATGGGGCCAGGGGTATAGCAATCAGCCCCAGCATTTT	CASSEWGQGYSNQPQHF
TRBV9	NA	TRBJ2-1	TRBD2	TGTGCCAGCAGCGTGAGACTAGCGGGAGTGGGATACAATGAGCAGTTCTTC	CASSVRLAGVGYNEQFF
TRBV6-4	few	TRBJ2-1	TRBD2	TGTGCCAGCAGCGCACTAGCGGGTGTCAACAATGAGCAGTTCTTC	CASSALAGVNNEQFF
TRBV27	NA	TRBJ1-2	NA	TGTGCCAGTTCCCAGTCCGAGCGATTAAAAGGCTACACCTTC	CASSQSERLKGYTF
TRBV7-9	NA	TRBJ1-2	TRBD1	TGTGCCAGCAGCGCACGACAGGGCGAGATATATGGCTACACCTTC	CASSARQGEIYGYTF
TRBV13	NA	TRBJ2-5	TRBD2	TGTGCCAGCAGCTCCAGTCCACTAGCGAAGGAGACCCAGTACTTC	CASSSSPLAKETQYF
TRBV7-9	NA	TRBJ1-1	NA	TGTGCCAGCAGCTTAGGTCTCACTGAAGCTTTCTTT	CASSLGLTEAFF
TRBV19	NA	TRBJ2-3	NA	TGTGCCAGTAACCCGCGGGGTCCCGCAGATACGCAGTATTTT	CASNPRGPADTQYF
TRBV7-9	NA	TRBJ1-5	NA	TGTGCCAGCAGCTTAGGGACATGGGGGGAGGGTAATCAGCCCCAGCATTTT	CASSLGTWGEGNQPQHF
TRBV28	NA	TRBJ2-5	NA	TGTGCCAGCAGTTTCCGAGGGGGTGAGACCCAGTACTTC	CASSFRGGETQYF
TRBV7-9	NA	TRBJ2-7	NA	TGTGCCAGCAGCACGCCCCTAGGAGCTAGGGAGGAGCAGTACTTC	CASSTPLGAREEQYF
TRBV6-5	NA	TRBJ2-7	TRBD1	TGTGCCAGCAGCCTGACAGGGCTCTTTCCCTACGAGCAGTACTTC	CASSLTGLFPYEQYF
TRBV4-1	NA	TRBJ2-1	TRBD1	TGCGCCAGCAGCCGAGGGACAGGTCTTTACAATGAGCAGTTCTTC	CASSRGTGLYNEQFF
TRBV7-6	NA	TRBJ2-1	TRBD2	TGTGCCAGCAGCTTTGGAGCGGGAGTGTTCAATGAGCAGTTCTTC	CASSFGAGVFNEQFF
TRBV15	NA	TRBJ2-7	TRBD1	TGTGCCACCAGCCCAGGACAGGGGTCCTACGAGCAGTACTTC	CATSPGQGSYEQYF
TRBV5-1	NA	TRBJ2-3	TRBD2	TGCGCCAGCCAGGGAGGGGAGAGCAGCACAGATACGCAGTATTTT	CASQGGESSTDTQYF
TRBV27	NA	TRBJ2-1	TRBD1	TGTGCCAGCAGTTTCTCGGGCGGGACAGGGATTATTATGATCAATGAGCAGTTCTTC	CASSFSGGTGIIMINEQFF
TRBV7-9	NA	TRBJ2-1	NA	TGTGCCAGCAGCTTTACAGGAGACGCCAATGAGCAGTTCTTC	CASSFTGDANEQFF
TRBV4-1	NA	TRBJ2-1	NA	TGCGCCAGCAGCCAAGAACAACGGTACAATGAGCAGTTCTTC	CASSQEQRYNEQFF
TRBV4-1	NA	TRBJ2-4	TRBD2	TGCGCCAGCAGCCAAGGTGGAGGGGCACTAGCGGGATTGAAAAACATTCAGTACTTC	CASSQGGGALAGLKNIQYF
TRBV7-9	NA	TRBJ2-5	NA	TGTGCCAGCAGCTTAAGTAACATAAAAGAGACCCAGTACTTC	CASSLSNIKETQYF
TRBV27	once	TRBJ1-5	NA	TGTGCCAGCAGTGCCAGGATAGGCCAGCCCCAGCATTTT	CASSARIGQPQHF
TRBV7-3	NA	TRBJ1-6	NA	TGTGCCAGCAGCTCGGGACGGGGGGTTAATTCACCCCTCCACTTT	CASSSGRGVNSPLHF
TRBV7-2	NA	TRBJ2-7	NA	TGTGCCAGCAGCTTAGCGCTGGGGACGGGGGCCTACGAGCAGTACTTC	CASSLALGTGAYEQYF